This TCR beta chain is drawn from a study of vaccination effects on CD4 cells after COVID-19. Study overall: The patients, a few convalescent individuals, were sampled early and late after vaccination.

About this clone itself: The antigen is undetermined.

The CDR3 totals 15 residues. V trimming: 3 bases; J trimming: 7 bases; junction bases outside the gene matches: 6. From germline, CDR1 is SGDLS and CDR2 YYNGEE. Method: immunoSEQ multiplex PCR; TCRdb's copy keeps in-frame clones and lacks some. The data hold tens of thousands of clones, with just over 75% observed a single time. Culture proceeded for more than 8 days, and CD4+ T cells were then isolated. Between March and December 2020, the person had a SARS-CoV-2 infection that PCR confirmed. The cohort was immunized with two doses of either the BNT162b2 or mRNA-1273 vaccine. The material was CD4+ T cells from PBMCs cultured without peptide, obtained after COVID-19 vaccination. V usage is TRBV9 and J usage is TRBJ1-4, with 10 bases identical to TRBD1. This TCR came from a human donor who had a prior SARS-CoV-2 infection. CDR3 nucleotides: TGTGCCAGCAGCGCTCACCGGGACAGGGGTGAAAAACTGTTTTTT. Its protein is CASSAHRDRGEKLFF.